This T cell receptor (beta chain) comes out of a study of T cells in tuberculosis. Study-wide results and limits: Shorter CDR3-alpha in active tuberculosis partly drove smaller distances.

The time point here: new active TB diagnosis, blood taken before or within 7 days of starting treatment. Repertoires were generated with immunoSEQ multiplex PCR, while TCRdb's copy carries only in-frame clones and drops some. The repertoire includes under 45,000 clones, approximately 89% of them detected once, and less than 3% sits in the top ten. V was trimmed by 4 bases and J by 2 bases, leaving 11 bases between them. The CDR3 has 14 amino acids. Germline assignment: CDR1 SGHRS and CDR2 YFSETQ. A note on this clone: What it recognizes is unknown.

This chain joins TRBV5-1 and TRBJ2-3, with a weak D call TRBD1 (6 bases). The sequencing used PBMCs, collected at tuberculosis diagnosis. The receptor was derived from an adult with tuberculosis. The CDR3 DNA sequence: TGCGCCAGCAGCCTGAACAGGGACACAGATACGCAGTATTTT. Its protein product is CASSLNRDTDTQYF.